The entry below gives a single T cell receptor beta chain sequence along with its context. This clonotype has just a few counts. The clone's antigen remains unknown. The record has no base qualities; no much larger clone is one base away. The source of the sample is a study of T cells in Graves' hyperthyroidism and ophthalmopathy (dated by TCRdb to between 2018 and 2021). For context, the study as a whole: Peripheral blood samples were taken at initial diagnosis, before any treatment was given. To identify TCR V-J signatures that set the groups apart, the researchers used a discovery cohort of more than 95 patients, made up of roughly 45 with Graves' ophthalmopathy and some 56 with stable Graves' hyperthyroidism. Prospective prediction of ophthalmopathy was tested in an independent validation cohort of 18 to 20 hyperthyroidism patients and approximately 17 patients who later progressed to ophthalmopathy. The 85 to 100 discovery patients were divided at random into training and test sets in a 7:3 ratio. In about six Graves' hyperthyroidism patients, the study also compared T-cell repertoires from thyroid tissue with T-cell repertoires from blood. Once sampling was done, hyperthyroidism patients were given methimazole at a starting dose of 30 mg daily, whereas ophthalmopathy patients were given high-dose intravenous methylprednisolone. The paper reports TCR Vbeta CDR3 sequencing of roughly 140 peripheral blood samples: approximately 43 ophthalmopathy, fewer than 80 hyperthyroidism and approximately 17 progressor patients. Results and caveats for the whole study, not just this receptor: Most expanded thyroid clonotypes (frequency above 0.001) were also detected in blood, suggesting blood repertoires may reflect thyroid immune responses. No statistical method was used to fix the sample size in advance, and group allocation was not hidden from the investigators. In validation, the model predicted progression to ophthalmopathy with 65% to 71% sensitivity and 72% to 85% specificity, a median of 6.5 months before onset. A model built on a 13 V-J signature distinguished ophthalmopathy from stable hyperthyroidism, reaching approximately 89% sensitivity and 81.08% specificity in cross-validation and 80%/75% in testing.

Stable Graves' hyperthyroidism was defined as no progression to ophthalmopathy during 18 months of follow-up. Hyperthyroidism patients were aged 18 to 65 years and newly diagnosed, with disease duration of less than 2 months. Patients with uncontrolled infections, other autoimmune diseases, pregnancy or lactation were excluded. Diagnoses were based on clinical symptoms, serum thyroxine and TRAb, thyroid ultrasound and orbital computed tomography. PBMCs were isolated from around 10 ml of fresh peripheral blood by Ficoll-Paque density gradient centrifugation. Trizol reagent was used to extract total RNA, and RNA quality was then checked on an Agilent 2100 Bioanalyzer. TCR beta CDR3 regions were amplified from RNA transcripts. A first-round RT-PCR of the TCR CDR3 used the HTBI primer set with the Qiagen OneStep RT-PCR kit. The libraries were constructed in a second round of multiplex PCR and then size-selected and purified. Paired-end sequencing of the libraries was performed with 100 bp reads on an Illumina HiSeq2000. In the original analysis: SOAPnuke was used to process the raw data, throwing out any read that contained adapters or uncalled bases, had a mean Phred below 15, or lacked an exact constant-primer or identifier match. High-quality paired reads were merged with COPE v1.2.5, and unique nucleotide sequences were defined as clonotypes. MiTCR v1.1 was used to align the clonotypes against IMGT TRBV, TRBD and TRBJ reference segments. The analysis included only V-J combinations with a frequency above 0.0001, which together covered around 99% of the repertoires. A TCS score was defined as the ratio between F50 (clonal expansion) and ExV (chaos), using BLOSUM62-based TCRdist between CDR3 peptides within each V-J. Welch's t-statistics and random forest reduced around 550 V-J features to roughly 13, which were used in a naive Bayes classifier (R e1071). Using fastp trimming at Q25 and MiXCR clonotype assembly, TCRdb reanalyzed the public sequencing data and kept in-frame beta chains. CDR3 protein sequences are deduplicated, and each keeps its most common genes and DNA. TCRdb, rather than the study authors, made the V and J calls. The sample table holds fewer than 850,000 distinct CDR3 sequences, of which 17% were seen once. The ten largest account for around 15% of the sample.

The CDR3 holds 15 amino acids from the cysteine to the phenylalanine. Just the 45-base CDR3 DNA is kept, in frame starting at base 1. The germline V gene provides CDR1 MDHEN and CDR2 SYDVKM. V has 2 bases trimmed and J has 5 bases trimmed; junction bases matching no gene number 8. The sequenced material came from blood. The sequence came from a man aged 45 to 65 with Graves' hyperthyroidism. This chain is built from TRBV28 and TRBJ1-1, and TRBD1 matches 7 of the central bases. The CDR3 protein sequence reads: CASSLREGARTEAFF. The nucleotides are TGTGCCAGCAGTTTACGGGAGGGGGCGAGGACTGAAGCTTTCTTT.